The clone carrying this TCR beta chain was picked up a small number of times. Its antigen is unidentified. The sample comes from a study of blood T cells in healthy people across ages. Study-wide results and caveats: TCR beta diversity was tightly associated with the proportion of naive T cells.

Next came a second PCR, run for roughly 6 to 11 cycles, which used a sample-barcoded 5' primer along with a J-beta primer mix. TCRdb reprocessed the 5' RACE reads with MiXCR, giving one entry per CDR3 protein. The data hold 1 million to 1.2 million distinct CDR3 sequences, with roughly two fifths observed a single time. This CDR3 has 16 residues. J lost 6 bases, V lost 1 base, and 10 bases had no gene match. Germline CDR1 SGDLS, CDR2 YYNGEE. The study drew donors from healthy Caucasian individuals in Russia aged 6 to 90. Sequencing input: blood. The chain is built from TRBV9 and TRBJ2-1, with TRBD2 matching 7 bases. This TCR derives from a man aged 18 to 30 in good health. This chain's CDR3 is CASSVLGGLVLNEQFF. CDR3 sequence (DNA): TGTGCCAGCAGCGTACTCGGAGGACTAGTCCTCAATGAGCAGTTCTTC. Filled out from reference TRBV9 and TRBJ2-1, the complete variable domain reads DSGVTQTPKHLITATGQRVTLRCSPRSGDLSVYWYQQSLDQGLQFLIQYYNGEERAKGNILERFSAQQFPDLHSELNLSSLELGDSALYFCASSVLGGLVLNEQFFGPGTRLTVL.